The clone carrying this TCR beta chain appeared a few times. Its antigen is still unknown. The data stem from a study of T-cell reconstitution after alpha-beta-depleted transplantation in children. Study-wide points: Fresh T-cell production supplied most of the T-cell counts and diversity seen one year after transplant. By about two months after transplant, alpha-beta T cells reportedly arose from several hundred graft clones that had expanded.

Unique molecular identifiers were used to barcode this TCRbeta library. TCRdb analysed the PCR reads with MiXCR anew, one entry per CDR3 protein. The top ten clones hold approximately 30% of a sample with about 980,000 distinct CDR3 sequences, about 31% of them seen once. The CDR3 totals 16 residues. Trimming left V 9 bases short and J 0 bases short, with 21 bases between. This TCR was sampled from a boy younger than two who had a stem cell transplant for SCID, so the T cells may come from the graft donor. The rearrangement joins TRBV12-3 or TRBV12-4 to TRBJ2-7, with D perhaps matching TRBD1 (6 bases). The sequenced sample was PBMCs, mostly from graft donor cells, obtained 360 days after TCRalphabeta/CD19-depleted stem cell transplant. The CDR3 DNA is TGTGCCAGTAGAAAACTAGTAACAGGGTACTCCTACGAGCAGTACTTC. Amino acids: CASRKLVTGYSYEQYF.